Listed below are T cell receptor beta chains from one sample, sequenced in a study of shared clonotypes between healthy human individuals. Sequenced by immunoSEQ multiplex PCR; TCRdb stores in-frame clones only, minus some. The sample includes about 1,500,000 clones, roughly 96% seen only once; the top ten take 1.2%. The sequencing sample was made of naive CD4+ T cells sorted from blood. All receptors come from a man aged 25-45 years in good health. The CDR3 runs from the conserved cysteine through the conserved F or W. A D gene is named only where the DNA matches it firmly. Some rows have no size entry. The others give once, few or many, or a class for an expanded clone.

d_gene	v_gene	j_gene	abundance	CDR3nt	CDR3aa
TRBD1	TRBV7-3	TRBJ2-1	-	TGTGCCAGCAGCCACAGGGGGGCCTACAATGAGCAGTTCTTC	CASSHRGAYNEQFF
-	TRBV2	TRBJ2-2	-	TGTGCCAGCAGCGGACAGCGGAACACCGGGGAGCTGTTTTTT	CASSGQRNTGELFF
-	TRBV19	TRBJ1-5	-	TGTGCCAGTAGTATATGGGACTTCAATCAGCCCCAGCATTTT	CASSIWDFNQPQHF
-	TRBV7-4	TRBJ2-7	-	TGTGCCAGGGTAATAGGGCCTAGCCTCTACGAGCAGTACTTC	CARVIGPSLYEQYF
TRBD2	TRBV11-2	TRBJ2-5	-	TGTGCCAGCAGGGCGGGAGACCAAGAGACCCAGTACTTC	CASRAGDQETQYF
TRBD2	TRBV28	TRBJ2-7	-	TGTGCCAGCAGTTTGAGACCCGGGACTAGCGGGAGAGGGTACTTC	CASSLRPGTSGRGYF
-	TRBV5-5	TRBJ2-1	few	TGTGCCAGCAGCTACCGGTTAGGTGAGCAGTTCTTC	CASSYRLGEQFF
TRBD1	TRBV19	TRBJ2-2	-	TGTGCCAGTAGTACCCGACAGGGTCGGAACACCGGGGAGCTGTTTTTT	CASSTRQGRNTGELFF
-	TRBV6-5	TRBJ1-5	-	TGTGCCAGCTGGGAGTCCCCTCGGGGCAATCAGCCCCAGCATTTT	CASWESPRGNQPQHF
-	TRBV15	TRBJ2-1	-	TGTGCCACCAGCAGAGATTTAGTAGCAGGATTTCATGAGCAGTTCTTC	CATSRDLVAGFHEQFF
TRBD2	TRBV5-6	TRBJ2-1	-	TGTGCCAGCAGCTTAATGGGACTACTCAGCAATGAGCAGTTCTTC	CASSLMGLLSNEQFF
TRBD2	TRBV2	TRBJ2-1	-	TGTGCCAGCAGTGAGAGCGGGAGGGGCAATGAGCAGTTCTTC	CASSESGRGNEQFF
-	TRBV7-9	TRBJ1-1	few	TGTGCCAGCAGCTCACAGGAGAACACTGAAGCTTTCTTT	CASSSQENTEAFF
-	TRBV29-1	TRBJ2-4	-	TGCAGCGCCGGGGAGGGGGTCCGCAAAAACATTCAGTACTTC	CSAGEGVRKNIQYF
-	TRBV28	TRBJ1-2	once	TGTGCCAGCAGTTTGTGGTCGGCAGACTATGGCTACACCTTC	CASSLWSADYGYTF
TRBD1	TRBV5-6	TRBJ2-5	-	TGTGCCAGCAGCCAGAGGACAGGGGGCGCGGAGACCCAGTACTTC	CASSQRTGGAETQYF
-	TRBV18	TRBJ2-2	-	TGTGCCAGCTCACCACGGAGGGGCCAGGACACCGGGGAGCTGTTTTTT	CASSPRRGQDTGELFF
-	TRBV15	TRBJ1-5	-	TGTGCCACCAGCAGAGATCTGAAGGGGGATCAGCCCCAGCATTTT	CATSRDLKGDQPQHF
-	TRBV11-2	TRBJ1-2	once	TGTGCCAGCAGCTTGGCCAACAGTCCCTTTAGCTACACCTTC	CASSLANSPFSYTF
TRBD2	TRBV5-1	TRBJ2-2	-	TGCGCCAGCAGTTCAAGCGGGAGGCAGAACACCGGGGAGCTGTTTTTT	CASSSSGRQNTGELFF
-	TRBV19	TRBJ1-4	once	TGTGCCAGTAGTACTCACAGCAGGTCCCATGAAAAACTGTTTTTT	CASSTHSRSHEKLFF
-	TRBV28	TRBJ2-7	-	TGTGCCACAGGGGCGGGCAGGATGTTCTTC	CATGAGRMFF
TRBD2	TRBV7-9	TRBJ2-1	-	TGTGCCAGCAGCTTACTAGCGGGAGGAACCTACAATGAGCAGTTCTTC	CASSLLAGGTYNEQFF